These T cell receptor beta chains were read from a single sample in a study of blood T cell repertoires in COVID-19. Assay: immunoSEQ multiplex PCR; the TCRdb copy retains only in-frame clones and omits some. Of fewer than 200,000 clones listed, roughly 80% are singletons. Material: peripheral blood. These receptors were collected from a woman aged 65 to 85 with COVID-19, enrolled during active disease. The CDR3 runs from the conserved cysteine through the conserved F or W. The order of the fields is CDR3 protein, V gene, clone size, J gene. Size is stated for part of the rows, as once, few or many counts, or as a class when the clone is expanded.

CASTSLLQGANGYTF,TRBV10-2,NA,TRBJ1-2
CASSPSGGPNTEAFF,TRBV28,once,TRBJ1-1
CASSWDRAYEQYF,TRBV7-2,once,TRBJ2-7
CASSFGGTEAFF,TRBV5-8,NA,TRBJ1-1
CATSTTSGSGRETQYF,TRBV24-1,NA,TRBJ2-5
CASSPSSPGGRNYGYTF,TRBV18,NA,TRBJ1-2
CAWSVNRRYEQYF,TRBV30,medium-sized,TRBJ2-7
CASSHRGGEEKLFF,TRBV7-9,NA,TRBJ1-4
CASSATGGNSYEQYF,TRBV7-2,NA,TRBJ2-7
CASKLSRVFVQYF,TRBV28,once,TRBJ2-5
CASSFTGQNGYTF,TRBV7-9,NA,TRBJ1-2
CASSVLSGYNEQFF,TRBV5-1,NA,TRBJ2-1
CASQGAYEQYF,TRBV28,NA,TRBJ2-7